This is a list of T cell receptor beta chains from one sample in a study of T-cell memory formation after mild COVID-19. Using its own MiXCR run on the 5' RACE reads, TCRdb lists one record per CDR3 protein. This repertoire shows 200,000 to 250,000 distinct CDR3 sequences, about a sixth found once; its top ten account for 3.5%. The sequenced sample was PBMCs or a T cell subset sorted from them (not recorded which). These receptors all come from a man aged 18 to 30 who had mild COVID-19 (a few samples of this study predate the infection). Cell type and time point are not known. Both conserved end residues are part of each CDR3.

CDR3 length: 14
V gene: TRBV4-1
CDR3 protein: CASSQDRVGQPQHF

CDR3 length: 15
V gene: TRBV6-5
CDR3 protein: CASNLKAQGNSPLHF

CDR3 length: 12
V gene: TRBV28
CDR3 protein: CASSVVNQPQHF

CDR3 length: 14
V gene: TRBV7-2
CDR3 protein: CASSIGQGDQPQHF

CDR3 length: 15
V gene: TRBV7-2
CDR3 protein: CASSPRTGFTDTQYF

CDR3 length: 15
V gene: TRBV20-1
CDR3 protein: CSASSGVHGNTEAFF

CDR3 length: 17
V gene: TRBV5-1
CDR3 protein: CASSLGPGQQDSYGYTF

CDR3 length: 13
V gene: TRBV7-2
CDR3 protein: CASRIGQGHGYTF

CDR3 length: 12
V gene: TRBV5-6
CDR3 protein: CASSLDIRGYTF

CDR3 length: 12
V gene: TRBV7-9
CDR3 protein: CASSLEGNTIYF

CDR3 length: 18
V gene: TRBV5-1
CDR3 protein: CASSSTTDASSGANVLTF

CDR3 length: 15
V gene: TRBV18
CDR3 protein: CASSRQGTGTLEAFF

CDR3 length: 13
V gene: TRBV18
CDR3 protein: CASSLAAKNIQYF

CDR3 length: 13
V gene: TRBV30
CDR3 protein: CAWSVGLAYEQYF

CDR3 length: 14
V gene: TRBV7-2
CDR3 protein: CASSSQGGKETQYF

CDR3 length: 12
V gene: TRBV30
CDR3 protein: CAWSVVQETQYF

CDR3 length: 15
V gene: TRBV5-1
CDR3 protein: CASKEGYSGANVLTF

CDR3 length: 15
V gene: TRBV5-1
CDR3 protein: CARSLGPANTGELFF

CDR3 length: 15
V gene: TRBV20-1
CDR3 protein: CSAPRLASSADTQYF

CDR3 length: 13
V gene: TRBV20-1
CDR3 protein: CSARDDINYGYTF

CDR3 length: 14
V gene: TRBV20-1
CDR3 protein: CSARMSGIRQPQHF

CDR3 length: 15
V gene: TRBV20-1
CDR3 protein: CSASVLGTSGNTIYF

CDR3 length: 14
V gene: TRBV4-1
CDR3 protein: CASSQGWYNQPQHF

CDR3 length: 22
V gene: TRBV12-3/TRBV12-4
CDR3 protein: CASSPGGTSGGPGAMLSYEQYF

CDR3 length: 12
V gene: TRBV11-1
CDR3 protein: CASGRSGTEAFF

CDR3 length: 17
V gene: TRBV5-6
CDR3 protein: CASSSSLIRYSNQPQHF

CDR3 length: 14
V gene: TRBV11-3
CDR3 protein: CASSSLGGADTQYF

CDR3 length: 15
V gene: TRBV6-5
CDR3 protein: CASRSRGDFTGELFF

CDR3 length: 12
V gene: TRBV29-1
CDR3 protein: CSVVREGTEAFF

CDR3 length: 16
V gene: TRBV5-1
CDR3 protein: CASSFGGSDSGNTIYF

CDR3 length: 14
V gene: TRBV20-1
CDR3 protein: CSARDLNKRGPLHF

CDR3 length: 16
V gene: TRBV6-1
CDR3 protein: CASKRDRAYLREKLFF

CDR3 length: 15
V gene: TRBV4-1
CDR3 protein: CASSRGALGPGELFF

CDR3 length: 15
V gene: TRBV7-2
CDR3 protein: CASSRGGANTGELFF

CDR3 length: 12
V gene: TRBV12-3/TRBV12-4
CDR3 protein: CASTRIPGELFF

CDR3 length: 14
V gene: TRBV6-6
CDR3 protein: CASGDSHGNQPQHF

CDR3 length: 15
V gene: TRBV20-1
CDR3 protein: CSYTRVGQRNSPLHF

CDR3 length: 14
V gene: TRBV19
CDR3 protein: CASIKKGGNYGYTF

CDR3 length: 13
V gene: TRBV7-3
CDR3 protein: CASSLTREYEQYF

CDR3 length: 15
V gene: TRBV24-1
CDR3 protein: CATSDPPGASDTQYF

CDR3 length: 13
V gene: TRBV5-1
CDR3 protein: CASRAGANEKLFF

CDR3 length: 13
V gene: TRBV24-1
CDR3 protein: CATSEGWTDTQYF

CDR3 length: 13
V gene: TRBV29-1
CDR3 protein: CSVRGGGTDTQYF

CDR3 length: 14
V gene: TRBV7-9
CDR3 protein: CASSPTPTNYGYTF

CDR3 length: 14
V gene: TRBV28
CDR3 protein: CASTTGGGGYGYTF

CDR3 length: 17
V gene: TRBV5-1
CDR3 protein: CASSPGLAGASYNEQFF

CDR3 length: 12
V gene: TRBV2
CDR3 protein: CASSLAGQNQHF